Sequencing of this T cell receptor (beta chain) was carried out in a study of blood T cell repertoires in COVID-19 (dated by TCRdb to 2018 to 2020). Study-level background: Collaborator samples came from the United States, Italy and Spain and covered acute and convalescent phases of COVID-19. Sample metadata almost always included a de-identified subject ID, COVID-19 status, age in years and sex. The samples were drawn from the first 160 participants of the ongoing ImmuneRACE study and from over a thousand subjects provided by 6 global collaborators. Where HLA class I and class II types were available, the types were taken from metadata supplied by the sample provider, not from assay-based typing. The repertoires were released in a freely available public database intended as a resource for research on the immune response to SARS-CoV-2. The material from the prospective study consisted of cDNA or gDNA derived from T cells, B-cell-depleted T cells, or PBMCs. Subjects who had been exposed to COVID-19, were actively infected with it, or had recovered from it provided the deeply sampled blood TCRbeta repertoires that made up the dataset. Findings and caveats that apply to the study as a whole: The quantity of clinical and demographic metadata differed by source and by participant and was supplied without curation.

The germline V gene provides CDR1 MRHNA and CDR2 SNTAGT. The CDR3 sequence holds 15 residues, the cysteine and phenylalanine included. Solely the CDR3 DNA is kept, with 45 bases framed from the first base. Trimming takes 6 bases from V and 11 bases from J, and the germline ends sit 25 bases apart. Collaborating institutions collected whole blood in K2EDTA tubes following their own protocols. Collaborator samples were shipped for TCRbeta analysis as frozen whole blood, isolated PBMCs, or DNA extracted from either sample type. Worth noting for this clone: What this receptor recognizes is not known. Base-call qualities are not available, and no considerably larger clone is one nucleotide away.

The immunoSEQ Assay, a bias-controlled multiplex PCR, was used to amplify TCRbeta CDR3 regions from genomic DNA. On the authors' methods: Within the assay, amplification of reference gene primers was used to estimate how many nucleated cells each sample contained. To quantify the absolute abundance of each unique TCRbeta CDR3 rearrangement, sequence reads were collapsed and filtered. For each sample, productive Simpson clonality was calculated by taking the square root of Simpson's diversity index across productive rearrangements. TCRdb provides this immuneACCESS table in a form limited to in-frame rearrangements. Some clones are lacking; in checked studies, under half of them reflect an unresolved V gene, and why the rest are absent is not known. V, J and clone size reflect that table, while D and trimming were determined from the DNA. The sample table lists about 200,000 clones, around four fifths of them with a count of one. The ten biggest clones cover 2.5% of the sample.

The sample consisted of peripheral blood. This TCR derives from a woman aged 40 to 50 with active or convalescent COVID-19. The sequence joins TRBV6-4 to TRBJ1-1, with TRBD1 tentatively as D gene (5 bases match). The CDR3 in this case is CASRERAQGGVLAFF. The bases read TGTGCCAGCAGAGAGAGAGCGCAGGGCGGAGTATTGGCTTTCTTT.